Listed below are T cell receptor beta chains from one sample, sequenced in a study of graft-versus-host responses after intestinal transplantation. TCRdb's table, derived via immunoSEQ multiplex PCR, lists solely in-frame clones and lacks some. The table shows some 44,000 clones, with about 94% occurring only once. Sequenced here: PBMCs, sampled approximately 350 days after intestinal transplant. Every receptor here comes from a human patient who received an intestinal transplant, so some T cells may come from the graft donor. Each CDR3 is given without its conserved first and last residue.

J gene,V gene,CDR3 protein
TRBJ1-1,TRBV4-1,ASSQVAGAEAF
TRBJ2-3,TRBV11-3,ASSPGADTQY
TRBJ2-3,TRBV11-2,ASSLDEGSGGNTDTQY
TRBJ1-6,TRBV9,ASSVRGPNSPLH
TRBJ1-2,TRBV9,ASSVGRGGGYGYT
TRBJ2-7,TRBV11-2,ASSLPLYYEQY
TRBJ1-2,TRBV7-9,ASSPRSPYKNYGYT
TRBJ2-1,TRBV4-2,ASSPTGRINRRLAGENEQF
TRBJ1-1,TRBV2,ASSEGVLGAEAF
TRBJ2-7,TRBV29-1,SVEASGTPYEQY
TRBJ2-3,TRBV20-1,SAAKTDTQY
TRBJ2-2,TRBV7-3,ASSLISLNSGSGLNTGELF
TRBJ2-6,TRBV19,ASSRDRSGANVLT
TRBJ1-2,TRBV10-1,ASSKDRGPLLHGYT
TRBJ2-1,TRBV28,ASNNGPNNDEQF
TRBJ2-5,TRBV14,ASSHLAGETQY
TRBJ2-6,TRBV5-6,ASSPAVVSSGANVLT
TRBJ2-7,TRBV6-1,ASSRDRVAYEQY
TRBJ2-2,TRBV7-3,ASRLYPGQGPSNTGELF
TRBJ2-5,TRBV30,AWSGGRETQY
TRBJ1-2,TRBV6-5,ASSYMGAPYGYT
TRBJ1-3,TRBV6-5,ASSYSRDSGNTIY
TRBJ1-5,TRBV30,AWSVSISGNQPQH